This TCR beta chain was sequenced for a study of blood T cell repertoires in COVID-19. Study background: Sample material is recorded as cDNA or gDNA derived from T cells, B-cell-depleted T cells, or PBMCs.

J was trimmed by 5 bases and V by 5 bases; bases with no gene match: 6. The CDR3 runs 14 residues. Germline values: CDR1 MNHEY, CDR2 SVGAGI. Original processing methods: Estimated nucleated cell counts came from reference gene primer amplification. Only in-frame clones appear in the TCRdb table, and some are missing; sequencing was by immunoSEQ multiplex PCR. The V and J calls and the clone size are those of that table, but D and trimming were determined from the DNA. The sample has about 520,000 clones; 70% to 90% are singletons. The sample comprised peripheral blood. This chain links TRBV6-5 with TRBJ1-2; 9 nucleotides agree with TRBD1. This sequence originates from a human donor in a cohort sampled during active COVID-19. The CDR3 DNA reads as TGTGCCAGCAGTAATACCGGGACAGGGTATGGCTACACCTTC. Protein: CASSNTGTGYGYTF.